A single sample gave rise to the 15 T cell receptor beta chains below, sequenced in a study of shared clonotypes between healthy human individuals. Assay used: immunoSEQ multiplex PCR; TCRdb lists only in-frame clones, some missing. Of some 1 million clones in the sample, 75% were seen once. Sequenced: memory CD4+ T cells sorted from blood. Documented subset: CD45RA-negative fraction. Every receptor here comes from a young man in good health.

This clone came up once. The chain joins TRBV4-2 to TRBJ2-3; D may be TRBD2 (6 bases). Trimming pared 2 bases from V and 0 bases from J, leaving 21 bases between. This CDR3 comprises 19 residues. Germline CDR1 reads LGHNA; CDR2 reads YNFKEQ. The CDR3 sequence is CASSQRFDTGSLSTDTQYF. DNA for the CDR3: TGTGCCAGCAGCCAACGGTTTGATACCGGGAGTCTAAGCACAGATACGCAGTATTTT.

This clone was seen only once. The rearrangement links TRBV7-3 to TRBJ2-3; 9 nucleotides agree with TRBD2. This CDR3 region has 15 residues. Germline CDR1 SGHTA, CDR2 FQGTGA. V shed 5 bases, J shed 3 bases, and the junction held 6 bases outside the gene matches. This CDR3 is CASSPRGGATDTQYF. DNA for the CDR3: TGTGCCAGCAGCCCCCGCGGGGGGGCGACAGATACGCAGTATTTT.

This clone was counted between two and nine times. The V gene is TRBV5-1, the J gene TRBJ2-7; the D gene could be TRBD1 or TRBD2 (6 bases each). The V end was cut by 2 bases, the J end by 2 bases, with 14 bases between. The germline CDR1 and CDR2 sequences are SGHRS and YFSETQ. The CDR3 contains 15 residues. The CDR3 bases are TGCGCCAGCAGCTTTGAACAGGGAGGAGCCTACGAGCAGTACTTC. This codes for CASSFEQGGAYEQYF.

The chain is built from TRBV19 and TRBJ2-3; D not resolved. The germline CDR1 and CDR2 sequences are LNHDA and SQIVND (reference sequence). This CDR3 spans 13 amino acids. The V and J ends lost 1 base and 5 bases respectively, with 7 bases between them. The chain's CDR3 is CASSIGRQDTQYF. The CDR3 DNA reads as TGTGCCAGTAGTATAGGCAGACAAGATACGCAGTATTTT.

In DNA form, the CDR3 reads TGCGCCACCAAACAGGGGGCGCTGAACACCGGGGAGCTGTTTTTT. Translation: CATKQGALNTGELFF. The chain joins TRBV5-1 to TRBJ2-2; 9 nucleotides agree with TRBD1. With V trimmed by 9 bases and J by 1 base, 7 bases remained unmatched. Germline assignment: CDR1 SGHRS and CDR2 YFSETQ. The CDR3 covers 15 residues.

The chain recombines TRBV6-1 with TRBJ2-1; 10 bases map to TRBD2. Germline values: CDR1 MNHNS, CDR2 SASEGT. The CDR3 is 15 residues long. V lost 8 bases to trimming and J lost 7 bases; unmatched junction nucleotides: 11. CDR3 in DNA: TGTGCCAGCCTGGAGAGCGGGGGGGCTCATAATGAGCAGTTCTTC. Translation: CASLESGGAHNEQFF.

The chain joins TRBV5-1 to TRBJ2-3; a weak D match, TRBD2 (6 bases). CDR3 length: 15 residues. V lost 2 bases, J lost 5 bases, and 15 bases lay in between. CDR1 is SGHRS, CDR2 YFSETQ, per germline. CDR3 DNA sequence: TGCGCCAGCAGCTTATCAGCCGGGAGCGGAGATACGCAGTATTTT. Residues: CASSLSAGSGDTQYF. Full variable domain (rest looked up from reference TRBV5-1 and TRBJ2-3): KAGVTQTPRYLIKTRGQQVTLSCSPISGHRSVSWYQQTPGQGLQFLFEYFSETQRNKGNFPGRFSGRQFSNSRSEMNVSTLELGDSALYLCASSLSAGSGDTQYFGPGTRLTVL.

V is TRBV6-5 and J is TRBJ2-5, with D uncertain. V was cut by 4 bases and J by 7 bases, with 16 bases left in between. The CDR3 sequence is 14 residues long. Germline-derived CDR1 and CDR2 are MNHEY and SVGAGI. The CDR3 sequence: CASSLGHLEGTQYF. The CDR3 DNA is TGTGCCAGCAGTTTGGGCCACCTCGAAGGGACCCAGTACTTC.

In the case of this clone: The sample carries other DNA sequences with the same CDR3. V and J are TRBV5-4 and TRBJ2-1, with 9 bases lining up with TRBD2. CDR3 length: 13 residues. In germline, CDR1 is SGHNT, CDR2 YYREEE (reference sequence). V dropped 3 bases and J dropped 9; count of bases not matched to a gene: 4. CDR3 region: CASSSGLASEQFF. The CDR3 DNA is TGTGCCAGCAGCTCGGGACTAGCCAGTGAGCAGTTCTTC.

The J gene is TRBJ2-3, the V gene TRBV4-1; maybe TRBD2 (6 bases). There are 14 residues in the CDR3. V was cut by 2 bases and J by 4 bases, with 10 bases left in between. The germline V gene encodes CDR1 MGHRA and CDR2 YSYEKL. CDR3 in amino acids: CASSQLSSADTQYF. DNA of the CDR3: TGCGCCAGCAGCCAACTATCTAGCGCAGATACGCAGTATTTT.

Regarding this clone: This CDR3 is also generated by other DNA sequences in the sample. The genes are TRBV18 and TRBJ1-1; D call uncertain. This CDR3 is built from 13 residues. CDR1 and CDR2 from the germline V gene are KGHSH and LQKENI. Deletions cut 3 bases from V and 1 base from J, with 6 bases between. The CDR3 loop is CASSPVENTEAFF. DNA of the CDR3: TGTGCCAGCTCACCGGTAGAGAACACTGAAGCTTTCTTT.

This chain joins TRBV4-3 and TRBJ1-2; possibly TRBD1 for D (6 bases). Trimming pared 1 base from V and 3 bases from J, leaving 21 bases between. The CDR3 has 18 amino acids. Germline CDR1 is LGHNA and CDR2 is YSLEER. CDR3 in amino acids: CASSQGTGGQLGDYGYTF. CDR3 DNA: TGCGCCAGCAGCCAAGGAACCGGAGGACAGCTGGGGGACTATGGCTACACCTTC.

The V gene is TRBV10-3, the J gene TRBJ2-6; the match to TRBD1 covers 11 bases. This CDR3 is 17 amino acids long. The V gene's germline CDR1 is ENHRY and CDR2 SYGVKD. V was pared by 3 bases and J by 4 bases, with 5 bases of the junction left unmatched. The CDR3, as DNA: TGTGCCATCAGTGAAGGACAGGGGGCTTCAGGGGCCAACGTCCTGACTTTC. Translated, it gives CAISEGQGASGANVLTF.

This clone turned up a few times. The J gene is TRBJ1-2, the V gene TRBV2; no clear D gene. The CDR3 runs to 13 residues. Per germline, CDR1 SNHLY and CDR2 FYNNEI. V gave up 4 bases and J gave up 9 bases, with 15 bases separating them. The CDR3 coding sequence is TGTGCCAGCAGTGTCACAGAGTTCTCGCGCTACACCTTC. This translates into CASSVTEFSRYTF.

This clone was detected once. V gene TRBV29-1 combines with J gene TRBJ1-2; no clear D gene. The CDR3 runs to 12 residues. Germline values: CDR1 SQVTM, CDR2 ANQGSEA. V lost 5 bases and J lost 4, with 11 bases in between. This CDR3 is CSVLAGIYGYTF. The DNA of the CDR3 is TGCAGCGTTCTTGCGGGGATCTATGGCTACACCTTC.